This T cell receptor (beta chain) was profiled in a study of T cell responses to AZD1222 COVID-19 vaccine. V lost 6 bases to trimming and J lost 5 bases, with 16 bases between them. Germline assignment: CDR1 MDHEN and CDR2 SYDVKM. This CDR3 has 14 amino acids. Method: immunoSEQ multiplex PCR; TCRdb's copy keeps in-frame clones and lacks some. Among under 150,000 clones, approximately 93% were seen once, and the ten largest hold approximately 3.1%. General study findings and limits: None of the repertoires were sampled until the peak T cell response had passed. CD4 TCRs associated with vaccination spanned spike, dominating at 160-218 and 743-854.

Points on this clone: The antigen is undetermined.

Sequencing was performed on peripheral blood, taken on day 0 of AZD1222 vaccination. The V call is TRBV28, the J call TRBJ1-2; D might be TRBD1 (6 bases). This sequence originates from an adult in good health. The CDR3 sequence: CASSPAGRGYGYTF. Written as DNA, the CDR3 is TGTGCCAGCAGCCCAGCGGGCAGGGGATATGGCTACACCTTC.